A single sample is the source of the 16 T cell receptor beta chains below, sequenced in a study of T cells in Graves' hyperthyroidism and ophthalmopathy. From RNA transcripts, TCR beta CDR3 regions were amplified. TCR CDR3 regions were first amplified by RT-PCR with HTBI primers. Via MiXCR, TCRdb re-called the multiplex PCR reads, giving one row per CDR3 protein. The sample contains 300,000 to 450,000 distinct CDR3 sequences, approximately 25% of which appear only once. Specimen: blood. The origin of the receptors is a man aged 45 to 65 with Graves' hyperthyroidism.

The rearrangement joins TRBV5-1 to TRBJ2-3; D remains unclear. V lost 3 bases and J lost 6, with 11 bases in between. CDR1 and CDR2 from the germline V gene are SGHRS and YFSETQ. The CDR3 contains 13 residues. The CDR3 DNA is TGCGCCAGCAGCTCGACATACGCGGATACGCAGTATTTT. This codes for CASSSTYADTQYF.

This clonotype was seen a handful of times. V and J are TRBV7-3 and TRBJ2-1; D not certain. The CDR3 runs 12 residues. V was pared by 5 bases and J by 9 bases, with 11 bases between. Germline assignment: CDR1 SGHTA and CDR2 FQGTGA. This CDR3 reads CASSQQQGEQFF. CDR3 DNA: TGTGCCAGCAGCCAACAGCAAGGTGAGCAGTTCTTC.

This clonotype was recorded a few times. This chain uses TRBV20-1 with TRBJ2-2; D remains ambiguous. This CDR3 spans 14 amino acids. Trimming pared 3 bases from V and 0 bases from J, leaving 8 bases between. CDR1 is DFQATT and CDR2 is SNEGSKA in the germline V gene (reference sequence). The CDR3 loop is CSASIGTNTGELFF. The CDR3 DNA is TGCAGTGCTAGCATAGGAACGAACACCGGGGAGCTGTTTTTT.

This clonotype was detected ten times or more. The CDR3 reads CASSSVSWVPIYEQYF. In DNA, the CDR3 is TGCGCCAGCAGCTCAGTATCTTGGGTGCCAATCTACGAGCAGTACTTC. The chain is built from TRBV5-1 and TRBJ2-7; D is ambiguous. The CDR3 runs to 16 residues. V lost 3 bases and J lost 3, with 19 bases in between. Per germline, CDR1 SGHRS and CDR2 YFSETQ.

The table lists this clonotype with a few counts. The chain recombines TRBV6-5 with TRBJ1-1, with no clear D. Per the germline V gene, CDR1 is MNHEY and CDR2 is SVGAGI. With 2 bases removed from V and 1 base from J, the gap between germline ends came to 17 bases. CDR3 length: 17 amino acids. The CDR3 region is CASSYEIGSRKNTEAFF. CDR3 bases: TGTGCCAGCAGTTACGAGATAGGGTCGCGCAAGAACACTGAAGCTTTCTTT.

V usage is TRBV27 and J usage is TRBJ1-2, with D unclear. The CDR3 sequence is 14 residues long. V was shortened by 4 bases and J by 4 bases, with 13 bases between the two germline ends. CDR1 is MNHEY and CDR2 is SMNVEV in the germline V gene (reference sequence). Written as DNA, the CDR3 is TGTGCCAGCAGTTCCGATCTTAGACTCTATGGCTACACCTTC. Residues: CASSSDLRLYGYTF.

This clonotype was observed once. V and J are TRBV27 and TRBJ2-7; 11 bases line up with TRBD1. There are 13 residues in the CDR3. Germline-derived CDR1 and CDR2 are MNHEY and SMNVEV (reference sequence). V gave up 6 bases and J gave up 7 bases; unmatched junction bases: 5. CDR3 in DNA: TGTGCCAGCAGGGACAGGGGGCAAGGGGAGCAGTACTTC. Translating gives CASRDRGQGEQYF.

This clonotype was picked up many times. The chain uses TRBV24-1 and TRBJ2-3; maybe TRBD2 (6 bases). CDR1 and CDR2 from the germline V gene are KGHDR and SFDVKD. Trimming removed 2 bases from V and 3 bases from J, with 17 bases in between. CDR3 length equals 17 residues. The DNA of the CDR3 is TGTGCCACCAGTGATTCCGCTAGCGCGAAAGCTACAGATACGCAGTATTTT. It translates to CATSDSASAKATDTQYF.

This clonotype was counted ten times or more. A read error may account for a junction end that differs from germline. CDR3 nucleotides: TGTGCCAGCTCGCCACCCGCCACGGAGACCCAGTACTTC. Amino acid sequence: CASSPPATETQYF. This rearrangement joins TRBV18 to TRBJ2-5, with D uncertain. This CDR3 has 13 amino acids. CDR1 and CDR2 from the germline V gene are KGHSH and LQKENI.

This rearrangement joins TRBV5-1 to TRBJ2-2; D not certain. Germline loops: CDR1 SGHRS, CDR2 YFSETQ. This CDR3 is built from 15 residues. V was trimmed by 4 bases and J by 3 bases, leaving 13 bases between them. CDR3 DNA sequence: TGCGCCAGCAGCCCCCGGCAGACCTACACCGGGGAGCTGTTTTTT. This sequence encodes CASSPRQTYTGELFF.

This clonotype has just a few counts. This chain links TRBV5-1 with TRBJ1-1; 7 nucleotides align to TRBD1. Germline CDR1 reads SGHRS; CDR2 reads YFSETQ. The V gene end was trimmed by 6 bases and the J gene end by 4 bases; junction bases not matched to a gene: 9. The CDR3 has 14 amino acids. The chain's CDR3 is CASKRETGSTEAFF. In nucleotides, the CDR3 is TGCGCCAGCAAGAGAGAGACAGGGAGCACTGAAGCTTTCTTT.

This clonotype was seen a handful of times. This chain connects TRBV5-5 to TRBJ2-7, with TRBD1 identical over 9 bases. This CDR3 region has 16 residues. J was trimmed by 2 bases and V by 0 bases; bases with no gene match: 6. In germline, CDR1 is SGHKS, CDR2 YYEKEE (reference sequence). The CDR3 region has the DNA TGTGCCAGCAGCTTGGCCTTGGACAGGGGTACCTACGAGCAGTACTTC. Its translation: CASSLALDRGTYEQYF. Full variable domain (missing parts from reference TRBV5-5 and TRBJ2-7): DAGVTQSPTHLIKTRGQQVTLRCSPISGHKSVSWYQQVLGQGPQFIFQYYEKEERGRGNFPDRFSARQFPNYSSELNVNALLLGDSALYLCASSLALDRGTYEQYFGPGTRLTVT.

This clonotype was recorded many times. The rearrangement uses TRBV11-1 and TRBJ2-2; D remains unclear. CDR1 and CDR2 from the germline V gene are SGHAT and FQDESV (reference sequence). The V and J ends lost 4 bases and 7 bases respectively, with 4 bases between them. CDR3 size: 11 residues. CDR3: CASSSYGELFF. The CDR3 DNA is TGTGCCAGCAGCTCTTACGGGGAGCTGTTTTTT.

This clonotype was picked up many times. This chain uses TRBV6-1 with TRBJ2-7; 9 bases are a match to TRBD1. The CDR3 extends over 13 amino acids. The germline gives CDR1 MNHNS, CDR2 SASEGT. V shed 9 bases and J 3 bases; nucleotides not matched to a gene: 6. The CDR3, as DNA: TGTGCCAGTGGGGACAGGGACTACTACGAGCAGTACTTC. It yields the protein CASGDRDYYEQYF.

The gene calls are TRBV19 and TRBJ1-5; D is unresolved. The CDR3 length is 14 residues. V lost 0 bases and J 8 bases, leaving 11 bases between the germline ends. The germline V gene encodes CDR1 LNHDA and CDR2 SQIVND (reference sequence). This CDR3 reads CASSIDLGAEPQHF. The CDR3 nucleotides read TGTGCCAGTAGTATAGATCTAGGAGCAGAGCCCCAGCATTTT.

This clonotype was counted ten times or more. CDR3 loop: CASSEKFGVNRGPRNQPQHF. CDR3 sequence (DNA): TGTGCCAGCAGTGAGAAGTTCGGTGTCAACAGGGGCCCTCGCAATCAGCCCCAGCATTTT. The chain employs TRBV6-1 and TRBJ1-5; 7 bases fit TRBD1. This CDR3 region has 20 residues. Trimming removed 3 bases from V and 2 bases from J; junction bases left unmatched: 19. In germline, CDR1 is MNHNS, CDR2 SASEGT.